The present T cell receptor beta chain was sequenced within a study of T-cell reconstitution after alpha-beta-depleted transplantation in children. This clonotype has only a few counts. Antigen unknown. This CDR3 spans 16 amino acids. With 5 bases removed from V and 2 bases from J, the gap between germline ends came to 19 bases. The germline CDR1 and CDR2 sequences are SNHLY and FYNNEI. Study-wide findings and caveats: The study reportedly traced alpha-beta T cells about two months after transplant to several hundred expanded graft clones. Some patients' high day-60 TCRbeta diversity was traced to surviving recipient T cells and thymic progenitors. The main origin of T-cell counts and diversity one year after transplant was newly produced T cells.

A TCRbeta library incorporating unique molecular identifiers was prepared. TCRdb fed the PCR reads into MiXCR, producing one record per CDR3 protein. This repertoire shows approximately 430,000 distinct CDR3 sequences, around 15% found once; its top ten account for under 30%. The receptor was isolated from a boy younger than two who had a stem cell transplant for Wiskott-Aldrich syndrome, so the T cells may come from the graft donor. The gene calls are TRBV2 and TRBJ2-7, with D possibly TRBD2 on 5 matching bases. The sample consisted of PBMCs, mostly from graft donor cells, taken 360 days after TCRalphabeta/CD19-depleted stem cell transplant. CDR3 protein: CASSYTGESVTYEQYF. The CDR3 coding sequence is TGTGCCAGCAGTTATACCGGGGAATCGGTTACCTACGAGCAGTACTTC.